The 15 T cell receptor beta chains given below trace back to one sample, sequenced in a study of T cell responses to AZD1222 COVID-19 vaccine (dated by TCRdb to 2020 to 2022). The method was the immunoSEQ multiplex PCR assay. TCRdb mirrors the immuneACCESS table, restricted to in-frame sequences. Some clones are absent from its copies; in checked studies, under half trace to an unresolved V gene, and the reason for the others is unknown. The sample table shows about 100,000 clones, and around 90% are seen once. Over 15% of the sample goes to the ten largest clones. What this sample's time point label stands for: baseline before first vaccination. The material was peripheral blood, obtained on day 0 of AZD1222 vaccination. All receptors come from an adult in good health.

This chain joins TRBV6-1 and TRBJ1-1; D is unresolved. V lost 0 bases, J lost 7 bases, and 9 bases lay in between. Per germline, CDR1 MNHNS and CDR2 SASEGT. CDR3 length: 13 amino acids. CDR3 sequence (DNA): TGTGCCAGCAGTGAAGCGCCGGGGTATGAAGCTTTCTTT. It yields the protein CASSEAPGYEAFF.

The genes are TRBV27 and TRBJ1-1; TRBD1 is a possible D gene (5 bases). Germline values: CDR1 MNHEY, CDR2 SMNVEV (reference sequence). This CDR3 has 16 residues. V lost 6 bases and J 0 bases, leaving 17 bases between the germline ends. CDR3 loop: CASSLGDRYMNTEAFF. CDR3 DNA sequence: TGTGCCAGCAGCTTGGGGGACCGCTACATGAACACTGAAGCTTTCTTT.

The V call is TRBV28, the J call TRBJ2-7, with a weak D call TRBD1 (6 bases). The germline CDR1 and CDR2 sequences are MDHEN and SYDVKM. V shed 4 bases and J shed 1 base, with 14 bases lying between them. The CDR3 loop spans 15 amino acids. This CDR3 is CASSSQGRGSYEQYF. CDR3 nucleotides: TGTGCCAGCAGTTCCCAGGGAAGGGGGTCCTACGAGCAGTACTTC.

The V call is TRBV7-2, the J call TRBJ2-7, with TRBD1 identical over 7 bases. Per germline, CDR1 SGHTA and CDR2 FQGNSA. The CDR3 contains 15 residues. With V trimmed by 5 bases and J by 2 bases, 9 bases remained unmatched. The CDR3 DNA is TGTGCCAGCAGCCAAAGGACAGGCGAACCCTACGAGCAGTACTTC. Protein sequence: CASSQRTGEPYEQYF.

Only one count was recorded for this clone. The genes are TRBV5-6 and TRBJ2-2; D perhaps matches TRBD2 (5 bases). V was pared by 1 base and J by 1 base, with 20 bases between. In germline, CDR1 is SGHDT, CDR2 YYEEEE. This CDR3 has 19 amino acids. The CDR3 DNA follows: TGTGCCAGCAGCTTGTGGAGCGGCGGCCCCCACGGGAACACCGGGGAGCTGTTTTTT. Translated, it gives CASSLWSGGPHGNTGELFF.

This chain links TRBV18 with TRBJ2-2; D ambiguous. V was pared by 0 bases and J by 0 bases, with 8 bases between. The germline V gene has CDR1 KGHSH and CDR2 LQKENI. This CDR3 contains 16 residues. The CDR3 reads CASSPPSNANTGELFF. As DNA, the CDR3 is TGTGCCAGCTCACCACCGTCTAACGCGAACACCGGGGAGCTGTTTTTT.

The chain combines TRBV2 with TRBJ2-7; no reliable D call. Germline V gene lookup returns CDR1 SNHLY and CDR2 FYNNEI. V lost 0 bases and J lost 2, with 14 bases in between. CDR3 length: 16 residues. The CDR3, as DNA: TGTGCCAGCAGTGAAGCGCGGAACACGCCAGCCTACGAGCAGTACTTC. Its protein is CASSEARNTPAYEQYF.

This clone appeared a single time. The chain has TRBV24-1 and TRBJ1-2; D remains unclear. The CDR3 extends over 15 amino acids. V was shortened by 3 bases and J by 8 bases, with 18 bases between the two germline ends. From germline, CDR1 is KGHDR and CDR2 SFDVKD. The CDR3 nucleotides read TGTGCCACCAGTGATCCGAACGGTGGATTCAGCGGCTACACCTTC. It encodes CATSDPNGGFSGYTF.

For the CDR3, the DNA is TGCGCCAGCAGCCAAGATCGGACTAGCGGGAGTTACGAGCAGTACTTC. Translation: CASSQDRTSGSYEQYF. The gene calls are TRBV4-1 and TRBJ2-7, with 13 bases that match TRBD2. V dropped 0 bases and J dropped 4; count of bases not matched to a gene: 3. In germline, CDR1 is MGHRA, CDR2 YSYEKL. The length of the CDR3 is 16 residues.

The chain recombines TRBV12-3 or TRBV12-4 with TRBJ2-5; D call uncertain. The CDR3 spans 13 residues. V dropped 3 bases and J dropped 2 bases, with 7 bases sitting between them. The CDR3 is CASSFGLQETQYF. Here the CDR3 DNA reads TGTGCCAGCAGTTTTGGGCTGCAAGAGACCCAGTACTTC.

This chain connects TRBV6-5 to TRBJ2-2; 8 nucleotides align to TRBD1. V lost 7 bases to trimming and J lost 1 base; unmatched junction nucleotides: 2. This CDR3 spans 14 amino acids. Germline values: CDR1 MNHEY, CDR2 SVGAGI. The CDR3, as DNA: TGTGCCAGCACCGGGACAGGGAACACCGGGGAGCTGTTTTTT. The encoded protein is CASTGTGNTGELFF.

The chain has TRBV13 and TRBJ2-5, with a possible D match to TRBD2 (6 bases). The CDR3 extends over 14 amino acids. CDR1 is PRHDT and CDR2 is FYEKMQ in the germline V gene (reference sequence). The V end lost 2 bases, the J end lost 3 bases, and 10 bases lay between the germline ends. The CDR3 coding sequence is TGTGCCAGCAGCTTAATCGGCGGGGAAGAGACCCAGTACTTC. Translating gives CASSLIGGEETQYF. The full variable domain, with the rest looked up from reference TRBV13 and TRBJ2-5, is AAGVIQSPRHLIKEKRETATLKCYPIPRHDTVYWYQQGPGQDPQFLISFYEKMQSDKGSIPDRFSAQQFSDYHSELNMSSLELGDSALYFCASSLIGGEETQYFGPGTRLLVL.

CDR3 sequence: CASSQWDPRARAKNIQYF. In DNA, the CDR3 is TGCGCCAGCAGCCAATGGGACCCTAGGGCTAGGGCCAAAAACATTCAGTACTTC. V gene TRBV4-1 combines with J gene TRBJ2-4; D may correspond to TRBD1 or TRBD2 (5 bases each). This CDR3 is 18 amino acids long. Germline CDR1 MGHRA, CDR2 YSYEKL. The V end lost 2 bases, the J end lost 1 base, and 18 bases lay between the germline ends.

The chain links TRBV30 to TRBJ1-4; D is unresolved. Germline V gene sequence: CDR1 GTSNPN, CDR2 SVGIG (reference sequence). The length of the CDR3 is 14 residues. Trimming took 2 bases from V and 8 from J, leaving 15 bases between them. DNA for the CDR3: TGTGCCTGGAGTCGGACCTCTACGGGAGAAAAACTGTTTTTT. Translating it yields CAWSRTSTGEKLFF.

The genes are TRBV14 and TRBJ1-5; D is undetermined. The CDR3 has 17 amino acids. In germline, CDR1 is SGHDN, CDR2 FVKESK. With 8 bases removed from V and 3 bases from J, the gap between germline ends came to 23 bases. CDR3 sequence: CASRRPHTHPINQPQHF. The CDR3 DNA reads as TGTGCCAGCCGAAGACCCCATACCCATCCAATCAATCAGCCCCAGCATTTT. Looking up the rest from reference TRBV14 and TRBJ1-5 gives the full variable domain: EAGVTQFPSHSVIEKGQTVTLRCDPISGHDNLYWYRRVMGKEIKFLLHFVKESKQDESGMPNNRFLAERTGGTYSTLKVQPAELEDSGVYFCASRRPHTHPINQPQHFGDGTRLSIL.